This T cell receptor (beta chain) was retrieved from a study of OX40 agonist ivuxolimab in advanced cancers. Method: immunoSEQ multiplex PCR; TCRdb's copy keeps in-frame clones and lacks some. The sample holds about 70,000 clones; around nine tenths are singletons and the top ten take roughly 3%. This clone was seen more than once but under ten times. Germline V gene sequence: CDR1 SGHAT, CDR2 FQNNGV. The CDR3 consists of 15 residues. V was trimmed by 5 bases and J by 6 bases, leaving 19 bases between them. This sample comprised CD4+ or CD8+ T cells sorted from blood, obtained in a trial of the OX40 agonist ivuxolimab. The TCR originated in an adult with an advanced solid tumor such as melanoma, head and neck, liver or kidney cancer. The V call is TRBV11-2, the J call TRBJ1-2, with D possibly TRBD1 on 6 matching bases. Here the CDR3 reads CASSQTLGGRDGYTF. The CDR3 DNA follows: TGTGCCAGCAGCCAAACCCTGGGGGGGCGAGATGGCTACACCTTC.